This TCR beta chain emerged from a study of cytomegalovirus exposure and HLA in healthy donors. Study observations and caveats: Donors belonging to an Asian-associated ancestry cluster reportedly showed fewer N-insertions in productive TCRs than the approximately 680-donor mean, according to what a later analysis found. Researchers reportedly found TCR beta sequences accurately predicted most subjects' HLA-A and HLA-B alleles. Accounts indicate the classifier identified cytomegalovirus status with strong specificity and sensitivity.

60 Vbeta and 13 Jbeta primers were used in PCR. Only in-frame clones appear in the TCRdb table, and some are missing; sequencing was by immunoSEQ multiplex PCR. The sample includes roughly 190,000 clones. Comment on this clone: Its target is unknown.

From germline, CDR1 is LGHNA and CDR2 YSLEER. V shed 1 base, J shed 3 bases, and the junction held 17 bases outside the gene matches. There are 20 residues in the CDR3. This rearrangement joins TRBV4-3 to TRBJ2-3, with TRBD2 matching over 9 bases. The sample comprised PBMCs. The TCR comes from a woman aged 18-29 years in good health and CMV-seropositive. CDR3 sequence: CASSQGFKSGGWSGTDTQYF. CDR3 DNA: TGCGCCAGCAGCCAAGGGTTTAAGAGCGGGGGGTGGTCTGGTACAGATACGCAGTATTTT.